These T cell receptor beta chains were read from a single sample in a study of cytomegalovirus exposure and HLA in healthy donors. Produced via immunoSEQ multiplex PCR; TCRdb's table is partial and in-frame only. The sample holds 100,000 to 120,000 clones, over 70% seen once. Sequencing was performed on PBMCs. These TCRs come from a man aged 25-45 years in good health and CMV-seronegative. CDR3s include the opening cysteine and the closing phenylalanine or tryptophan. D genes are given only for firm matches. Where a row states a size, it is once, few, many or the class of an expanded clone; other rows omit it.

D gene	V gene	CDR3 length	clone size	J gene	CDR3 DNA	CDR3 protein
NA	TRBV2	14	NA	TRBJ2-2	TGTGCCAGCACAGGACAGATAAACACCGGGGAGCTGTTTTTT	CASTGQINTGELFF
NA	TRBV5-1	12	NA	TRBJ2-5	TGCGCCAGCAGAGGGGGGGAAGAGACCCAGTACTTC	CASRGGEETQYF
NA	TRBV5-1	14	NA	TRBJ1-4	TGCGCCAGCAGCTTGGACAGTGGAAACGAAAAACTGTTTTTT	CASSLDSGNEKLFF
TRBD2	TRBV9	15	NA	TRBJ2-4	TGTGCCAGCAGTGTTAGCGGGAGGCCCGAAAACATTCAGTACTTC	CASSVSGRPENIQYF
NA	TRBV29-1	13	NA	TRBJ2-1	TGCAGCGTTGAAGACAACCCCGCGTACGAGCAGTTCTTC	CSVEDNPAYEQFF
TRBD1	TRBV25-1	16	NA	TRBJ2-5	TGTGCCAGCAGTGAATGGGGGACAGGGGGCAGGGAGACCCAGTACTTC	CASSEWGTGGRETQYF
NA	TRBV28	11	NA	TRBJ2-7	TGTGCCAGCAGTCCCACTAGTGAGCAGTACTTC	CASSPTSEQYF
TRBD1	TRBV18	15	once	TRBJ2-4	TGTGCCAGCTCTACTCGACAGGGCAACGGCGACATTCAGTACTTC	CASSTRQGNGDIQYF
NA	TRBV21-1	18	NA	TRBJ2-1	TGTGCCAGCAGCAAAAGAGGGAGGAAGGGAAGAAAATACAATGAGCAGTTCTTC	CASSKRGRKGRKYNEQFF
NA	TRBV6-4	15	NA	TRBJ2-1	TGTGCCAGCAGTGACTCAGGACTACCAACAACAGAGCAGTTCTTC	CASSDSGLPTTEQFF